This is a list of T cell receptor beta chains from one sample in a study of control samples from healthy donors and cancer patients. Profiled with immunoSEQ multiplex PCR; TCRdb holds only in-frame clones, not every one. The sample has more than 150,000 clones, 85% to 95% seen once. Sequenced: blood. The receptors were gathered from a man younger than 35 in good health. CDR3s include the opening cysteine and the closing phenylalanine or tryptophan. A D gene is named only where the DNA matches it firmly. Where a row states a size, it is once, few, many or the class of an expanded clone; other rows omit it.

V,D,J,size,DNA,CDR3
TRBV7-8,TRBD1,TRBJ2-7,NA,TGTGCCAGCAGCTTGGGGGACAGGGGGCGCGAGCAGTACTTC,CASSLGDRGREQYF
TRBV6-1,NA,TRBJ1-1,NA,TGTGCCAGCAGTGAACGGAGGAGGGACACTGAAGCTTTCTTT,CASSERRRDTEAFF
TRBV4-1,NA,TRBJ2-1,few,TGCGCCAGCAGCCAACCCAGCTCCTACAATGAGCAGTTCTTC,CASSQPSSYNEQFF
TRBV6-5,NA,TRBJ2-2,NA,TGTGCCAGCAGTTTACAGGGACCCGGGGAGCTGTTTTTT,CASSLQGPGELFF
TRBV7-3,NA,TRBJ1-6,NA,TGTGCCAGCAGCTTTTACGAGAGGTGGAAAGGCGCCAATCGGGATAATTCACCCCTCCACTTT,CASSFYERWKGANRDNSPLHF
TRBV18,TRBD1,TRBJ1-2,NA,TGTGCCAGCTCAACACGACAGGGTGATATAGGCTACACCTTC,CASSTRQGDIGYTF
TRBV11-1,TRBD2,TRBJ2-1,NA,TGTGCCAGCACCTCCAAGGGACTAGGCGGCAATGAGCAGTTCTTC,CASTSKGLGGNEQFF
TRBV30,NA,TRBJ1-4,NA,TGTGCCTGGAGCGTCCAAGGGCCTGAAAAACTGTTTTTT,CAWSVQGPEKLFF
TRBV19,NA,TRBJ1-1,NA,TGTGCCACCGCGAAGGGGCTGAACACTGAAGCTTTCTTT,CATAKGLNTEAFF
TRBV19,NA,TRBJ1-5,NA,TGTGCCAGTACCAAGACAGGCGCTATGTCTAATCAGCCCCAGCATTTT,CASTKTGAMSNQPQHF
TRBV19,NA,TRBJ2-3,NA,TGTGCCAGTTCTAACCCCTTGCAGGGTGGAAGTACGCAGTATTTT,CASSNPLQGGSTQYF
TRBV6-5,NA,TRBJ1-1,NA,TGTGCCAGCGCCGGACAGCCTGAAGCTTTCTTT,CASAGQPEAFF
TRBV24-1,NA,TRBJ1-5,NA,TGTGCCACCAGTGCCGGGGGGAATAGCAATCAGCCCCAGCATTTT,CATSAGGNSNQPQHF
TRBV10-3,NA,TRBJ1-2,NA,TGTGCCATCGGGGTACAGGACAATGGTGGCTACACCTTC,CAIGVQDNGGYTF
TRBV2,TRBD1,TRBJ1-5,NA,TGTGCCAGCAGTTTACAGGGGGCGAGCAATCAGCCCCAGCATTTT,CASSLQGASNQPQHF
TRBV3-1/TRBV3-2,TRBD1,TRBJ1-2,NA,TGTGCCAGCAGCCAAGAGGCGGGACAGGGGCGAAATGGCTACACCTTC,CASSQEAGQGRNGYTF
TRBV7-6,TRBD2,TRBJ2-1,NA,TGTGCCAGCAGCTCTACTAGCGGGTCCTACAATGAGCAGTTCTTC,CASSSTSGSYNEQFF
TRBV20-1,NA,TRBJ2-4,NA,TGCAGTGCTAGTGTCGCGAGGGGGAGTGACATTCAGTACTTC,CSASVARGSDIQYF
TRBV6-5,NA,TRBJ1-1,NA,TGTGCCAGCAGCAGAAGCCGGATTAACACTGAAGCTTTCTTT,CASSRSRINTEAFF
TRBV18,TRBD1,TRBJ2-5,NA,TGTGCCAGCTCACCTGAAAATCCGGGACAGGGGGAGACCCAGTACTTC,CASSPENPGQGETQYF
TRBV19,NA,TRBJ1-3,NA,TGTGCCAGTAGTACTTCCCAGAACCCGGGAAACACCATATATTTT,CASSTSQNPGNTIYF
TRBV18,NA,TRBJ1-2,NA,TGTGCCAGCTCACCTCTCGAAGGGAGCAACTATGGCTACACCTTC,CASSPLEGSNYGYTF
TRBV10-3,TRBD1,TRBJ2-3,NA,TGTGCCACCCAGGGGGCCGGCACAGATACGCAGTATTTT,CATQGAGTDTQYF
TRBV19,NA,TRBJ2-7,few,TGTGCCAGTAGTATAGAAAGAGGGTTTGCCTACGAGCAGTACTTC,CASSIERGFAYEQYF
TRBV24-1,NA,TRBJ2-7,NA,TGTGCCACCAGTGATGCTGACTACGAGCAGTACTTC,CATSDADYEQYF
TRBV5-1,NA,TRBJ2-7,NA,TGCGCCAGCAGCCCCTCCGGGACCGGCGCCTACGAGCAGTACTTC,CASSPSGTGAYEQYF
TRBV2,NA,TRBJ2-5,NA,TGTGCCAGCAGTGAAGTGTTGACGTCAGAGACCCAGTACTTC,CASSEVLTSETQYF
TRBV5-1,NA,TRBJ1-1,NA,TGCGCCAGCAGTCCATCCATGAACACTGAAGCTTTCTTT,CASSPSMNTEAFF
TRBV28,NA,TRBJ1-5,few,TGTGCCAGCAGAGTCAAGGGGGATCAGCCCCAGCATTTT,CASRVKGDQPQHF
TRBV15,NA,TRBJ2-1,NA,TGTGCCACCAGCAGAGATCGAAGATGGGCTGAGCAGTTCTTC,CATSRDRRWAEQFF
TRBV11-2,TRBD1,TRBJ1-2,NA,TGTGCCAGCAGCTCACAGGGGGCGGGTGGCTACACCTTC,CASSSQGAGGYTF
TRBV6-2/TRBV6-3,TRBD1,TRBJ2-1,NA,TGTGCCAGCAGTTACTCGCGTCAGGGGGACAATGAGCAGTTCTTC,CASSYSRQGDNEQFF
TRBV6-4,NA,TRBJ1-6,NA,TGTGCCAGCAGCCAGGGGCTCGGCAATTCACCCCTCCACTTT,CASSQGLGNSPLHF
TRBV29-1,NA,TRBJ2-3,NA,TGCAGCGTTCGGAAGGAGTCCGCAGATACGCAGTATTTT,CSVRKESADTQYF
TRBV5-1,NA,TRBJ1-4,NA,TGCGCCAGCAGCTTGGCCGAGGGAGAAAAACTGTTTTTT,CASSLAEGEKLFF
TRBV29-1,TRBD2,TRBJ2-3,NA,TGCAGCGTTGAGGGCCCTCTAGCGGCTAGCACAGATACGCAGTATTTT,CSVEGPLAASTDTQYF
TRBV7-6,NA,TRBJ2-3,NA,TGTGCCAGCAGCCTTTTACGCACAGATACGCAGTATTTT,CASSLLRTDTQYF
TRBV25-1,NA,TRBJ1-4,NA,TGTGCCAGCAGTGATAGAGGACAGCCTAATGAAAAACTGTTTTTT,CASSDRGQPNEKLFF
TRBV15,NA,TRBJ2-2,NA,TGTGCCACCAGCAGAAAACGAACAAGCGGAACGAACACCGGGGAGCTGTTTTTT,CATSRKRTSGTNTGELFF
TRBV10-1,NA,TRBJ2-3,NA,TGCGCCAGCTCCCCCGGGGACATTAGCACAGATACGCAGTATTTT,CASSPGDISTDTQYF
TRBV25-1,TRBD1,TRBJ2-3,NA,TGTGCCAGCAGAAGGACAGGGGGCCTAGATACGCAGTATTTT,CASRRTGGLDTQYF
TRBV7-9,TRBD2,TRBJ2-1,once,TGTGCCAGTACGGGCGGGGGCTACAATGAGCAGTTCTTC,CASTGGGYNEQFF
TRBV3-1/TRBV3-2,TRBD1,TRBJ1-5,NA,TGTGCCAGCAGCCCAGGACAGGGGGTAGAACCCCAGCATTTT,CASSPGQGVEPQHF
TRBV18,TRBD1,TRBJ1-5,NA,TGTGCCAGCTCACGAGACAGGGACTATCAGCCCCAGCATTTT,CASSRDRDYQPQHF
TRBV6-6,TRBD1,TRBJ1-4,NA,TGTGCCAGCAGTCGGACAGGGATGGATGAAAAACTGTTTTTT,CASSRTGMDEKLFF